This TCR beta chain was identified in a study of metastatic and nonmetastatic thyroid tumors. Overall study: The authors compared repertoires across blood and tumor or nodule tissue from malignant and benign thyroid patients.

The CDR3 totals 16 residues. Per the germline V gene, CDR1 is MDHEN and CDR2 is SYDVKM. The junction had 12 bases not matched to a gene; V was cut back by 3 bases and J by 4 bases. Overall study results and limits: Benign nodules were reported to have significantly lower TCR beta diversity than malignant thyroid tumors, in blood and tumor.

Per the original data handling: Built for papillary thyroid cancer, a distant-metastasis classifier drew on CDR3 differences across clinicopathological groups. MiXCR re-clonotyped the PCR reads for TCRdb. The V and J calls come from TCRdb's annotation, not from the publication. The sample has approximately 69,000 clones, more than 13% seen once. Within the sample, this clone is medium-sized (0.01 to 0.1%). Antigen: not known. Until they underwent thyroid surgery, no patient had received any treatment. The chain uses TRBV28 and TRBJ2-7; TRBD2 agrees at 7 bases. The specimen was blood. The sequence derives from a male donor with papillary thyroid cancer or a benign thyroid nodule (not recorded which). Some clones in this sample may be carry-over from other donors' samples. CDR3 in DNA: TGTGCCAGCAGTTTCGGTATGGCAGGGAGGGAGTACGAGCAGTACTTC. Residues: CASSFGMAGREYEQYF. The complete variable domain, with remaining parts taken from reference TRBV28 and TRBJ2-7, reads DVKVTQSSRYLVKRTGEKVFLECVQDMDHENMFWYRQDPGLGLRLIYFSYDVKMKEKGDIPEGYSVSREKKERFSLILESASTNQTSMYLCASSFGMAGREYEQYFGPGTRLTVT.